These 30 T cell receptor beta chains originate from one sample sequenced in a study of OX40 agonist ivuxolimab in advanced cancers. Library preparation was by the immunoSEQ multiplex PCR assay. The table was pulled from immuneACCESS by TCRdb, which kept in-frame rearrangements only. Such tables lose some clones; where checked, under half of the loss comes from unresolved V genes, and the rest has no known cause. The sample contains some 64,000 clones, 84% of them found a single time. In total, the top ten clones hold roughly 9.8% of the sample. This sample comprised CD4+ or CD8+ T cells sorted from blood, obtained in a trial of the OX40 agonist ivuxolimab. The receptors were sampled from an adult with an advanced solid tumor such as melanoma, head and neck, liver or kidney cancer.

The rearrangement joins TRBV6-5 to TRBJ2-3, with 14 nucleotides matching TRBD2. Germline V lookup: CDR1 MNHEY, CDR2 SVGAGI. Trimming removed 2 bases from V and 4 bases from J; junction bases left unmatched: 2. CDR3 length: 16 residues. CDR3 sequence: CASSYGLAGGPDTQYF. The CDR3 region has the DNA TGTGCCAGCAGTTACGGACTAGCGGGGGGTCCAGATACGCAGTATTTT.

J is TRBJ2-1 and V is TRBV5-1; D gene unclear. Trimming shortened V by 0 bases and J by 6 bases, and 4 bases separated the two germline ends. This CDR3 has 12 amino acids. The germline V gene encodes CDR1 SGHRS and CDR2 YFSETQ. CDR3 amino acids: CASSLAGNEQFF. The CDR3 nucleotides are TGCGCCAGCAGCTTGGCGGGCAATGAGCAGTTCTTC.

The rearrangement joins TRBV7-9 to TRBJ1-1; D ambiguous. Trimming left V 5 bases short and J 3 bases short, with 16 bases between. CDR1 is SEHNR, CDR2 FQNEAQ, per germline (reference sequence). CDR3 size: 15 residues. The CDR3 sequence is CASSPEWQRDTEAFF. Here the CDR3 DNA reads TGTGCCAGCAGCCCCGAATGGCAGAGGGACACTGAAGCTTTCTTT.

The rearrangement joins TRBV5-1 to TRBJ2-3; unclear D gene. The CDR3 sequence is 15 residues long. Between the trimmed V and J ends, which lost 3 bases and 3 bases, there was a span of 14 bases. Germline loops: CDR1 SGHRS, CDR2 YFSETQ. The CDR3 region is CASSYRVPPTDTQYF. The CDR3 region has the DNA TGCGCCAGCAGCTACCGAGTTCCCCCGACAGATACGCAGTATTTT.

The chain couples TRBV13 to TRBJ2-5; D is undetermined. The end of the DNA fits TRBJ2-7 better, so the J call may be wrong. The CDR3 extends over 12 amino acids. Germline V gives CDR1 PRHDT, CDR2 FYEKMQ (reference sequence). The CDR3 reads CASSRTWSEQYF. The CDR3 DNA reads TGTGCCAGCAGCCGGACGTGGTCCGAGCAGTACTTC.

This clone was seen more than once but under ten times. J is TRBJ1-2 and V is TRBV29-1; 7 nucleotides line up with TRBD1. The ends lost 6 bases at V and 3 bases at J; junction bases unmatched: 10. Germline V CDR1 and CDR2: SQVTM, ANQGSEA. The CDR3 has 14 amino acids. In DNA, the CDR3 is TGCAGCGTCCCCCCGACGGGACAGTACTATGGCTACACCTTC. Translation: CSVPPTGQYYGYTF.

V gene TRBV19 combines with J gene TRBJ2-5; perhaps TRBD2 as D (5 bases). This CDR3 has 14 amino acids. Germline V gene data show CDR1 as LNHDA and CDR2 as SQIVND (reference sequence). Trimming took 0 bases from V and 7 from J, leaving 12 bases between them. CDR3 sequence: CASSIDGLSGTQYF. In DNA, the CDR3 is TGTGCCAGTAGTATAGATGGACTTTCAGGGACCCAGTACTTC.

V and J are TRBV5-1 and TRBJ2-7; 9 bases match TRBD1. J was trimmed by 1 base and V by 3 bases; bases with no gene match: 8. The CDR3 consists of 16 residues. Germline V gene data show CDR1 as SGHRS and CDR2 as YFSETQ. Here the CDR3 reads CASSWGDREASYEQYF. The DNA of the CDR3 is TGCGCCAGCAGCTGGGGGGACAGGGAGGCGTCCTACGAGCAGTACTTC.

The chain joins TRBV2 to TRBJ1-1; possible D gene TRBD1, 5 bases. In germline, CDR1 is SNHLY, CDR2 FYNNEI. V lost 4 bases and J 0 bases, leaving 9 bases between the germline ends. The length of the CDR3 is 14 residues. The CDR3 sequence: CASSGRGMNTEAFF. The CDR3 DNA follows: TGTGCCAGCAGTGGGAGGGGAATGAACACTGAAGCTTTCTTT. The complete variable domain, with remaining parts taken from reference TRBV2 and TRBJ1-1, reads EPEVTQTPSHQVTQMGQEVILRCVPISNHLYFYWYRQILGQKVEFLVSFYNNEISEKSEIFDDQFSVERPDGSNFTLKIRSTKLEDSAMYFCASSGRGMNTEAFFGQGTRLTVV.

The chain carries TRBV7-9 and TRBJ1-2; 7 positions match TRBD1. This CDR3 is built from 15 residues. Germline V gene lookup returns CDR1 SEHNR and CDR2 FQNEAQ (reference sequence). With V trimmed by 2 bases and J by 3 bases, 6 bases remained unmatched. The DNA for the CDR3 is TGTGCCAGCAGCTTAAATCGGCAGGGGGACTATGGCTACACCTTC. It yields the protein CASSLNRQGDYGYTF.

This sequence joins TRBV14 and TRBJ2-7; no definite D call. This CDR3 has 13 amino acids. V was pared by 6 bases and J by 3 bases, with 12 bases between. The germline V gene has CDR1 SGHDN and CDR2 FVKESK. CDR3 sequence (DNA): TGTGCCAGCAGTAATGACTTAGGCTACGAGCAGTACTTC. Its protein is CASSNDLGYEQYF.

V gene TRBV6-5 combines with J gene TRBJ2-5; 8 bases are shared with TRBD1. After removal of 2 bases from V and 5 bases from J, the junction contained 7 bases not matched to a gene. This CDR3 spans 15 amino acids. CDR1 is MNHEY and CDR2 is SVGAGI in the germline V gene. The CDR3: CASSYADRGSETQYF. The CDR3 DNA follows: TGTGCCAGCAGTTACGCTGACAGGGGATCGGAGACCCAGTACTTC.

This clone has more than one count but fewer than ten. This chain uses TRBV4-2 with TRBJ2-5; 11 nucleotides match TRBD1. Germline CDR1 and CDR2: LGHNA and YNFKEQ. Trimming at V came to 3 bases and at J to 1 base, leaving 4 bases not matched to a gene. The CDR3 is 16 residues long. The CDR3 sequence is CASSQRTGGLQETQYF. Here the CDR3 DNA reads TGTGCCAGCAGCCAGCGGACAGGGGGCCTCCAAGAGACCCAGTACTTC.

The genes are TRBV10-3 and TRBJ2-7, with TRBD2 matching 11 bases. The trim removed 3 bases at V and 2 bases at J, leaving 6 bases unmatched. Looked up from germline, CDR1 is ENHRY and CDR2 is SYGVKD. CDR3 length: 16 amino acids. The CDR3 loop is CAISDLGLAAPYEQYF. The DNA for the CDR3 is TGTGCCATCAGTGACCTGGGACTAGCGGCCCCCTACGAGCAGTACTTC.

V usage is TRBV6-5 and J usage is TRBJ1-2, with D uncertain. Trimming shortened V by 0 bases and J by 3 bases, and 11 bases separated the two germline ends. This CDR3 has 15 residues. Per germline, CDR1 MNHEY and CDR2 SVGAGI. The chain's CDR3 is CASSYSRPTDYGYTF. CDR3 DNA: TGTGCCAGCAGTTACTCTAGGCCGACGGACTATGGCTACACCTTC.

V is TRBV19 and J is TRBJ2-5, with 8 bases matching TRBD1. The J segment lost 4 bases and the V segment lost 0 bases, leaving 4 bases of the junction unmatched. The CDR3 totals 15 residues. CDR1 LNHDA and CDR2 SQIVND come from the germline V gene (reference sequence). The CDR3 reads CASSIDTGGAETQYF. The CDR3 DNA sequence: TGTGCCAGTAGTATAGATACAGGGGGTGCAGAGACCCAGTACTTC.

The chain joins TRBV11-3 to TRBJ2-7; possibly TRBD1 for D (5 bases). Trimming took off 4 bases at V and 1 base at J, with 14 bases between the two ends. The CDR3 length is 15 residues. Germline V gene lookup returns CDR1 SGHNT and CDR2 YENEEA. CDR3 nucleotide sequence: TGTGCCAGCAGCTCGCGGACATTTTATTCCTACGAGCAGTACTTC. It specifies CASSSRTFYSYEQYF.

In this sample, this clone turned up once. The J gene is TRBJ2-2, the V gene TRBV6-6, with D hard to call. The ends were cut back, 6 bases at V and 6 bases at J, with 8 bases in the middle. This CDR3 region has 12 residues. Germline CDR1 and CDR2: MNHNY and SVGAGI (reference sequence). Here the CDR3 reads CASSPRPGELFF. The CDR3 DNA reads as TGTGCCAGCAGCCCGAGACCCGGGGAGCTGTTTTTT.

The V call is TRBV15, the J call TRBJ1-2, with unresolved D. V gave up 5 bases and J gave up 1 base, with 14 bases separating them. CDR3 size: 15 residues. Germline CDR1 LNHNV, CDR2 YYDKDF (reference sequence). CDR3 sequence: CATSLNLRDNYGYTF. Here the CDR3 DNA reads TGTGCCACCAGCTTGAATTTACGGGATAACTATGGCTACACCTTC. Based on the CDR3 plus reference TRBV15 and TRBJ1-2, the full variable domain is DAMVIQNPRYQVTQFGKPVTLSCSQTLNHNVMYWYQQKSSQAPKLLFHYYDKDFNNEADTPDNFQSRRPNTSFCFLDIRSPGLGDTAMYLCATSLNLRDNYGYTFGSGTRLTVV.

This rearrangement joins TRBV11-2 to TRBJ1-2, with D possibly being TRBD1 (6 bases). This CDR3 region has 16 residues. CDR1 and CDR2 from the germline V gene are SGHAT and FQNNGV. The V gene lost 3 bases and the J gene lost 8 bases, with 22 bases spanning the gap. The CDR3 DNA reads as TGTGCCAGCAGCTTTCGGGACACCACGCCCGTTTCCGGCTACACCTTC. It encodes CASSFRDTTPVSGYTF.

This clone was seen just once. This sequence joins TRBV28 and TRBJ1-2, with a possible D match to TRBD1 (6 bases). V dropped 3 bases and J dropped 5 bases, with 13 bases sitting between them. Germline V gives CDR1 MDHEN, CDR2 SYDVKM. The CDR3 has 14 amino acids. CDR3 loop: CASSLGQGMYGYTF. The CDR3 region has the DNA TGTGCCAGCAGTTTGGGGCAGGGGATGTATGGCTACACCTTC.

Only one count was recorded for this clone. This sequence joins TRBV6-1 and TRBJ2-5; possibly TRBD2 for D (5 bases). Trimming pared 5 bases from V and 10 bases from J, leaving 17 bases between. This CDR3 spans 13 amino acids. Per germline, CDR1 MNHNS and CDR2 SASEGT. The CDR3 spells CASSLYPDRGQYF. The CDR3 DNA is TGTGCCAGCAGTTTGTACCCCGACCGGGGCCAGTACTTC.

This rearrangement joins TRBV9 to TRBJ1-1; unclear D gene. The CDR3 is 13 amino acids. V lost 4 bases to trimming and J lost 5 bases, with 12 bases between them. Germline CDR1 is SGDLS and CDR2 is YYNGEE. For the CDR3, the DNA is TGTGCCAGCAGCCTGGGAAGGGTTACTGAAGCTTTCTTT. It yields the protein CASSLGRVTEAFF.

The CDR3 reads CASSLYRGPMNTEAFF. CDR3 bases: TGTGCCAGCAGCTTATACAGGGGGCCCATGAACACTGAAGCTTTCTTT. This chain joins TRBV7-9 and TRBJ1-1, with 9 bases that match TRBD1. With V trimmed by 2 bases and J by 0 bases, 4 bases remained unmatched. The CDR3 has 16 amino acids. Germline V gene sequence: CDR1 SEHNR, CDR2 FQNEAQ (reference sequence).

This chain uses TRBV5-5 with TRBJ2-7; a weak D match, TRBD1 (6 bases). The germline V and J ends were trimmed by 4 bases and 3 bases, with 11 bases remaining between them. This CDR3 is built from 13 residues. The germline V gene has CDR1 SGHKS and CDR2 YYEKEE (reference sequence). The CDR3 DNA follows: TGTGCCAGCAGCCCACGGACAGACTACGAGCAGTACTTC. Translation gives CASSPRTDYEQYF.

The V gene is TRBV18, the J gene TRBJ2-5; D perhaps matches TRBD2 (7 bases). The last part of the DNA fits TRBJ2-7 better; the J call may be wrong. The CDR3 extends over 13 amino acids. Germline V gene lookup returns CDR1 KGHSH and CDR2 LQKENI. The CDR3 DNA reads as TGTGCCAGCTCACCAAACAGGGAGGGCGAGCAGTACTTC. Protein: CASSPNREGEQYF.

The chain has TRBV20-1 and TRBJ2-7; no clear D. Germline CDR1 reads DFQATT; CDR2 reads SNEGSKA (reference sequence). This CDR3 has 11 residues. Deletions cut 1 base from V and 4 bases from J, with 5 bases between. CDR3 protein: CSARVGYEQYF. The CDR3 DNA follows: TGCAGTGCTAGAGTAGGGTACGAGCAGTACTTC.

The V and J genes are TRBV21-1 and TRBJ1-6; the table names TRBD1, a call not compared with the DNA. TRBV21-1 counts as a pseudogene. The CDR3 length is 15 residues. The CDR3, as DNA: TGTGCCAGCAGAACGCCAGGGTATAGCCCCCTCGTCCTCCACTTT. Amino acids: CASRTPGYSPLVLHF.

The rearrangement uses TRBV7-2 and TRBJ2-7; D uncertain. The germline V gene has CDR1 SGHTA and CDR2 FQGNSA. V lost 2 bases, J lost 5 bases, and 10 bases lay in between. The CDR3 spans 13 residues. The CDR3 DNA follows: TGTGCCAGCAGCTTAATTTTAGGGAACGAGCAGTACTTC. Encoded protein: CASSLILGNEQYF.

CDR3 residues: CASSSHRDRVPDTQYF. DNA for the CDR3: TGTGCCAGCAGTTCTCACCGGGACAGGGTACCAGATACGCAGTATTTT. The chain links TRBV28 to TRBJ2-3; the match to TRBD1 covers 9 bases. The germline gives CDR1 MDHEN, CDR2 SYDVKM. Trimming took 4 bases from V and 4 from J; bases not matched to a gene: 9. The CDR3 runs to 16 residues.